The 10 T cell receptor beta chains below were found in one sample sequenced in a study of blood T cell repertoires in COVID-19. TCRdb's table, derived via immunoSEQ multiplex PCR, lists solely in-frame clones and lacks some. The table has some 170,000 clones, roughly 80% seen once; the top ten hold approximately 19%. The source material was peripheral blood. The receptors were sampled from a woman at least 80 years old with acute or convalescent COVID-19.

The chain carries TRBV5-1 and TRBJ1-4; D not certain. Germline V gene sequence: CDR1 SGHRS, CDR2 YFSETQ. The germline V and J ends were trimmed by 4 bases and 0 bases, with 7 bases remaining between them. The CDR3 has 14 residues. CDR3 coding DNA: TGCGCCAGCAGCGTCGGTGCAACTAATGAAAAACTGTTTTTT. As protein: CASSVGATNEKLFF. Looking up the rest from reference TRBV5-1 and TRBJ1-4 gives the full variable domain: KAGVTQTPRYLIKTRGQQVTLSCSPISGHRSVSWYQQTPGQGLQFLFEYFSETQRNKGNFPGRFSGRQFSNSRSEMNVSTLELGDSALYLCASSVGATNEKLFFGSGTQLSVL.

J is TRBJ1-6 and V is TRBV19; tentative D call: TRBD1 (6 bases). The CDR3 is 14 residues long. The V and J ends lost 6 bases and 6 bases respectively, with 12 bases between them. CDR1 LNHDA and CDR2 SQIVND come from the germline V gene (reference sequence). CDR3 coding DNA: TGTGCCAGTAGCACGGACAGACGTAATTCACCCCTCCACTTT. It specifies CASSTDRRNSPLHF.

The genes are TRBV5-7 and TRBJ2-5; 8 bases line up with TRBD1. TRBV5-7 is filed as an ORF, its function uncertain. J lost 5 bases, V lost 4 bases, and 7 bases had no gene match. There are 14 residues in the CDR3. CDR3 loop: CASSPRDRYETQYF. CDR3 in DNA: TGTGCCAGCAGCCCCCGGGACAGGTATGAGACCCAGTACTTC.

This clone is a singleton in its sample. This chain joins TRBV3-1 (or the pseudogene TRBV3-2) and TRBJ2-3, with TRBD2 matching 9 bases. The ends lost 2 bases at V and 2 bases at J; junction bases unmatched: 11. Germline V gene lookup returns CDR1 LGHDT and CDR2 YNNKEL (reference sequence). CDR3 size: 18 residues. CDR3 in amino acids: CASSQPRGSGGSTDTQYF. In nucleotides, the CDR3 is TGTGCCAGCAGCCAACCCCGGGGTAGCGGGGGATCCACAGATACGCAGTATTTT.

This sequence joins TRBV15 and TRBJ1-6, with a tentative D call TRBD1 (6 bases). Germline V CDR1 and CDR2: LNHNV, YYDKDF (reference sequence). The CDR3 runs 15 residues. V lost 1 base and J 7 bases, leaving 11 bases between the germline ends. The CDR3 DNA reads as TGTGCCACCAGCAGAGCGGGACACGGGAATTCACCCCTCCACTTT. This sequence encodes CATSRAGHGNSPLHF. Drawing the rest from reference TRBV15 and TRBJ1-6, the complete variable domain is DAMVIQNPRYQVTQFGKPVTLSCSQTLNHNVMYWYQQKSSQAPKLLFHYYDKDFNNEADTPDNFQSRRPNTSFCFLDIRSPGLGDTAMYLCATSRAGHGNSPLHFGNGTRLTVT.

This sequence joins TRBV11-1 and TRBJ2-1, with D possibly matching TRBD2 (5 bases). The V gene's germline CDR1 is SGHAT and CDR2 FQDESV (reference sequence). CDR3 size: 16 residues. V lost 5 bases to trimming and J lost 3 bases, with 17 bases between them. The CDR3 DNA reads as TGTGCCAGCAGCCCCCGGCCGGGGATTTTCTACAATGAGCAGTTCTTC. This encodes CASSPRPGIFYNEQFF.

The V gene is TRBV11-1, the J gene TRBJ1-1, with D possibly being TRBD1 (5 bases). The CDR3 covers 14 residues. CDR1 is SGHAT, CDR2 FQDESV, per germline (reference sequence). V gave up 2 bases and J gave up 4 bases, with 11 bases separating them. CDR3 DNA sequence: TGTGCCAGCAGCTTATCGTACCAGGGCACTGAAGCTTTCTTT. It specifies CASSLSYQGTEAFF. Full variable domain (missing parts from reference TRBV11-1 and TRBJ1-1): EAEVAQSPRYKITEKSQAVAFWCDPISGHATLYWYRQILGQGPELLVQFQDESVVDDSQLPKDRFSAERLKGVDSTLKIQPAELGDSAMYLCASSLSYQGTEAFFGQGTRLTVV.

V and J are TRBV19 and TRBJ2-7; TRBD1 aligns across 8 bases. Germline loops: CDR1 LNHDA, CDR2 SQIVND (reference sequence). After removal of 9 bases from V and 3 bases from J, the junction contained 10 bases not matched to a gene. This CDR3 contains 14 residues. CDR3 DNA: TGTGCCAGCCAAACCGGGACAGGACACTACGAGCAGTACTTC. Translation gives CASQTGTGHYEQYF.

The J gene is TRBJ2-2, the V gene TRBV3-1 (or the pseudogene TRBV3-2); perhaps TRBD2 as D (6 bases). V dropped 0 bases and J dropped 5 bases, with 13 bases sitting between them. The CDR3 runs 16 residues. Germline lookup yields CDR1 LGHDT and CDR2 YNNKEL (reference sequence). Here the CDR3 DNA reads TGTGCCAGCAGCCAAGATCATCCGGGAGTAACCGGGGAGCTGTTTTTT. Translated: CASSQDHPGVTGELFF.

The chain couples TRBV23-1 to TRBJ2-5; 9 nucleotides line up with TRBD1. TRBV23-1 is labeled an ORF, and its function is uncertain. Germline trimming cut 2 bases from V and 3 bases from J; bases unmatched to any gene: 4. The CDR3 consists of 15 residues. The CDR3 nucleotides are TGCGCCAGCAGTCAAAACTGGACAGGGGAAGAGACCCAGTACTTC. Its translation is CASSQNWTGEETQYF.